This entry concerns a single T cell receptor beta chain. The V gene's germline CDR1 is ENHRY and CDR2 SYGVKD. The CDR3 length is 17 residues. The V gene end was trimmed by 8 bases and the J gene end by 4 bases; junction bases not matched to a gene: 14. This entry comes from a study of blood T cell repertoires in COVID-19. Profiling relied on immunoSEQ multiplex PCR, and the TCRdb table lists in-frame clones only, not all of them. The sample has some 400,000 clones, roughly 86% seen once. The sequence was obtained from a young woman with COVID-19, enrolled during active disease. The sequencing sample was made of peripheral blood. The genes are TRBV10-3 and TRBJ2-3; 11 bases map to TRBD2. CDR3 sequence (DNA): TGTGCCATCTCGTTAACTAGCGGGAGCCAGGGCGCAGATACGCAGTATTTT. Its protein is CAISLTSGSQGADTQYF.